This T cell receptor beta chain appears in the sequencing data of a study of beta chain features in type 1 diabetes. Study-level information: Age, gender and cell yields were alike across patients and healthy donors.

Study observations and caveats: Researchers caution that PCR might favor shorter templates, equally among patients and controls.

As regards this clone: Its antigen is as yet unknown.

Trimming shortened V by 1 base and J by 3 bases, and 8 bases separated the two germline ends. Germline lookup yields CDR1 SGHTA and CDR2 FQGNSA. The CDR3 runs to 14 residues. The authors reverse transcribed all of the isolated RNA, so sequencing captured expressed TCRB transcripts. Assay used: immunoSEQ multiplex PCR; TCRdb lists only in-frame clones, some missing. The data show 400,000 to 550,000 clones, over 9.5% seen once. The sequenced sample consisted of naive CD4+ T cells from blood. The TCR originated in a woman aged 18-29 years in good health. The chain carries TRBV7-2 and TRBJ2-3; D uncertain. CDR3 coding DNA: TGTGCCAGCAGCTTAGACGTCGGAACAGATACGCAGTATTTT. It translates to CASSLDVGTDTQYF.